This T cell receptor beta chain was obtained from a study of blood T cell repertoires in COVID-19. Across the whole study: COVID-19 samples, acute and convalescent, were from the United States, Italy and Spain. From T cells, B-cell-depleted T cells, or PBMCs came the material, which was cDNA or gDNA.

Repertoires were generated with immunoSEQ multiplex PCR, while TCRdb's copy carries only in-frame clones and drops some. The profile covers more than 110,000 clones, with approximately 84% appearing a single time and 8% to 10% taken by the ten largest. This clonotype was sampled from an elderly woman in a cohort sampled during active or convalescent COVID-19. The sequencing sample was made of peripheral blood.

The chain's CDR3 is CASSSRDREGETQYF. CDR3 nucleotide sequence: TGTGCCAGCAGCTCGAGGGACAGGGAAGGAGAGACCCAGTACTTC. The chain has TRBV5-5 and TRBJ2-5; the match to TRBD1 covers 9 bases. Germline V gene data show CDR1 as SGHKS and CDR2 as YYEKEE (reference sequence). The CDR3 totals 15 residues. V dropped 3 bases and J dropped 4; count of bases not matched to a gene: 7.